A single T cell receptor (beta chain) is shown here with its context. The CDR3 is made up of 15 amino acids. Germline V CDR1 and CDR2: SGDLS, YYNGEE. Trimming pared 0 bases from V and 2 bases from J, leaving 9 bases between. For the second PCR, which ran for about 7 to 12 cycles, a sample-barcoded 5' primer and a J-beta primer mix were used. Each single sample gave us at least 3 million CDR3-containing paired-end reads. In TCRdb, the 5' RACE reads were re-called with MiXCR into one record per CDR3 protein. The table records 600,000 to 650,000 distinct CDR3 sequences, roughly three fifths of them present only once. This specimen comes from a study of blood T cells in healthy people across ages.

Sequenced: blood. The V gene is TRBV9, the J gene TRBJ2-1, with D uncertain. The sequence came from a man aged 60-69 years in good health. CDR3 amino acids: CASSVVAQTYNEQFF. CDR3 DNA: TGTGCCAGCAGCGTAGTGGCTCAAACCTACAATGAGCAGTTCTTC.